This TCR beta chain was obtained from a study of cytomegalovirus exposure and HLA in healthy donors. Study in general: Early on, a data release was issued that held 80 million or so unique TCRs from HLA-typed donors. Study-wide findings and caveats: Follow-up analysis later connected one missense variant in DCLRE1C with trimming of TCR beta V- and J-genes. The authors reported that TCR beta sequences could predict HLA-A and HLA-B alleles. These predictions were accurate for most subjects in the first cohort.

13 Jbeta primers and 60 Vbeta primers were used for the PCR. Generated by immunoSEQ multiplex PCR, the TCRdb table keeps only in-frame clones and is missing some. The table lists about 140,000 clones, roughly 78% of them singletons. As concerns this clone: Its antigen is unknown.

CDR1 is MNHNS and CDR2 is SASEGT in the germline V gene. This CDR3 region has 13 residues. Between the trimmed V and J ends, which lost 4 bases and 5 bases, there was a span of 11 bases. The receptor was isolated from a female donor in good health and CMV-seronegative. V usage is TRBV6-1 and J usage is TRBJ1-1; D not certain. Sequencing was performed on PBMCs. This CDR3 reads CASSAERMTEAFF. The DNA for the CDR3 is TGTGCCAGCAGTGCTGAGAGGATGACTGAAGCTTTCTTT.